This TCR beta chain was sequenced in a study of PD-1 blockade in classical Hodgkin lymphoma. Produced via immunoSEQ multiplex PCR; TCRdb's table is partial and in-frame only. Counted here are 90,000 to 100,000 clones, about three quarters occurring once; the ten biggest clones make up 8% to 9.5%. The time point: cycle 4 day 1 (C4D1), after 6 weeks of nivolumab. Each and every patient relapsed after autologous stem cell transplantation, and patients got differing brentuximab vedotin exposure. The material was peripheral blood mononuclear cells (PBMCs), obtained before the fourth cycle of nivolumab. The TCR originated in a human donor with classical Hodgkin lymphoma.

The CDR3 region is CASSYVGEKLFF. The DNA of the CDR3 is TGCGCCAGCAGCTACGTTGGAGAAAAACTGTTTTTT. The chain combines TRBV5-1 with TRBJ1-4; D uncertain. Per the germline V gene, CDR1 is SGHRS and CDR2 is YFSETQ. This CDR3 comprises 12 residues. The ends were cut back, 3 bases at V and 8 bases at J, with 8 bases in the middle.